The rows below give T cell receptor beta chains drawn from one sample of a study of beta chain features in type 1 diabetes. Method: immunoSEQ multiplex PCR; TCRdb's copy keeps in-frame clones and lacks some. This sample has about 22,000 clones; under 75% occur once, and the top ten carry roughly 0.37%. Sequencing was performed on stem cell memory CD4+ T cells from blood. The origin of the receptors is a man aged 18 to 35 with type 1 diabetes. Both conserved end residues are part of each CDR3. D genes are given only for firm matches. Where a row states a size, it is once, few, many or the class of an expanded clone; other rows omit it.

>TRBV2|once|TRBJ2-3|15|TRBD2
CASHGGGGPTDTQYF
TGTGCCAGCCACGGGGGCGGGGGGCCCACAGATACGCAGTATTTT
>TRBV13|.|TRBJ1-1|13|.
CASSLTGGTEAFF
TGTGCCAGCAGCTTAACGGGGGGCACTGAAGCTTTCTTT
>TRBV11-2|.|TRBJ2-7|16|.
CASSLGPQGGPYEQYF
TGTGCCAGCAGCTTAGGCCCACAGGGCGGACCCTACGAGCAGTACTTC
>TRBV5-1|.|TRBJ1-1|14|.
CASSQQGSWTEAFF
TGCGCCAGCAGCCAGCAGGGGTCGTGGACTGAAGCTTTCTTT
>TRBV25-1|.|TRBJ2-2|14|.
CASSDRVNTGELFF
TGTGCCAGCAGTGACCGCGTCAACACCGGGGAGCTGTTTTTT
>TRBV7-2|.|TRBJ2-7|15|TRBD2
CASSFASGNSYEQYF
TGTGCCAGCAGCTTTGCTAGCGGCAACTCCTACGAGCAGTACTTC
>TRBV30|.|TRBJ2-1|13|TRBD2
CARSSGGPREQFF
TGTGCCCGGTCGAGCGGGGGGCCGCGTGAGCAGTTCTTC
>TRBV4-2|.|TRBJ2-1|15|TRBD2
CASNPSGAAYNEQFF
TGTGCCAGCAACCCAAGCGGGGCAGCTTACAATGAGCAGTTCTTC
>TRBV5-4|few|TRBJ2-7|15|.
CASSQNQGIPYEQYF
TGTGCCAGCAGCCAAAACCAGGGGATCCCCTACGAGCAGTACTTC
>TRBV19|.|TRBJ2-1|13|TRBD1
CASSQGAWNEQFF
TGTGCCAGTTCACAGGGGGCTTGGAATGAGCAGTTCTTC
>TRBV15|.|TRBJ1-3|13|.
CATGEVTGNTIYF
TGTGCCACAGGGGAGGTTACTGGAAACACCATATATTTT
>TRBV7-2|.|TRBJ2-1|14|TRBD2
CASSALSGRNEQFF
TGTGCCAGCAGCGCCCTGAGCGGGAGAAATGAGCAGTTCTTC
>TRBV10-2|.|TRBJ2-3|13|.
CASSESGQDTQYF
TGCGCCAGCAGTGAGTCGGGACAAGATACGCAGTATTTT
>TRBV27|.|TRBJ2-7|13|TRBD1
CASRRQGAGEQYF
TGTGCCAGCAGAAGACAGGGGGCGGGCGAGCAGTACTTC
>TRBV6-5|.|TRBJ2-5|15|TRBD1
CASKKTTGGEETQYF
TGTGCCAGCAAGAAAACGACAGGGGGCGAGGAGACCCAGTACTTC
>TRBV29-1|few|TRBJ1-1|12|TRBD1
CSGGQVGTEAFF
TGCAGCGGGGGACAGGTTGGAACTGAAGCTTTCTTT
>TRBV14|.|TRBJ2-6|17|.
CARHREQYRSGANVLTF
TGTGCCAGACATCGGGAGCAGTATCGCTCTGGGGCCAACGTCCTGACTTTC
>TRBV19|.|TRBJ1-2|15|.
CASIKMAGWDYGYTF
TGTGCCAGTATCAAGATGGCAGGGTGGGACTATGGCTACACCTTC
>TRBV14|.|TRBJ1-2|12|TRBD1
CASSGTGYGYTF
TGTGCCTCTTCCGGGACAGGCTATGGCTACACCTTC
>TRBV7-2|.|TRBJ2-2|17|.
CASSPESGNPNTGELFF
TGTGCCAGCAGCCCTGAATCAGGGAATCCCAACACCGGGGAGCTGTTTTTT
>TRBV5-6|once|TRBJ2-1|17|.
CASSARVGTPTYNEQFF
TGTGCCAGCAGCGCAAGAGTCGGGACACCCACTTACAATGAGCAGTTCTTC
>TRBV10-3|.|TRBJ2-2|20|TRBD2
CAISERAGTSGGSNTGELFF
TGTGCCATCAGTGAGAGGGCGGGGACTAGCGGGGGTTCGAACACCGGGGAGCTGTTTTTT
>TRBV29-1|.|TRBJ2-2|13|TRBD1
CSARQGAFGELFF
TGCAGCGCTAGACAGGGGGCCTTCGGGGAGCTGTTTTTT
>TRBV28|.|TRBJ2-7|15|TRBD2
CASRSMLAEHYEQYF
TGTGCCAGCAGGTCGATGCTAGCGGAACACTACGAGCAGTACTTC
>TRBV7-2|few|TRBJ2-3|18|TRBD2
CASSAGLAGALGTDTQYF
TGTGCCAGCAGCGCCGGACTAGCGGGGGCGTTGGGCACAGATACGCAGTATTTT
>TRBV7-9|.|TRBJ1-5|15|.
CAVEGIDLIGQPQHF
TGTGCCGTGGAGGGGATCGATCTAATCGGTCAGCCCCAGCATTTT
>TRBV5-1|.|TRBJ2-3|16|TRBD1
CASSFQGQGAIDTQYF
TGCGCCAGCAGCTTTCAAGGACAGGGGGCAATAGATACGCAGTATTTT
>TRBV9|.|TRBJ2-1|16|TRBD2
CASSVEGTSTYNEQFF
TGTGCCAGCAGCGTAGAGGGGACTAGCACCTACAATGAGCAGTTCTTC
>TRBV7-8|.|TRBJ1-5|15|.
CASSLSSWANQPQHF
TGTGCCAGCAGCTTGTCCTCTTGGGCGAATCAGCCCCAGCATTTT
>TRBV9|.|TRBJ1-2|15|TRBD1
CASSVEGQGVVGYTF
TGTGCCAGCAGCGTAGAGGGACAGGGTGTAGTAGGCTACACCTTC
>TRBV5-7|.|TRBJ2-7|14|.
CAARRTQPPYEQYF
TGTGCCGCGAGAAGGACACAACCCCCCTACGAGCAGTACTTC
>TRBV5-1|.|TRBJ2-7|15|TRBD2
CASSPGYLAGYEQYF
TGCGCCAGCAGCCCGGGGTATCTAGCGGGATACGAGCAGTACTTC
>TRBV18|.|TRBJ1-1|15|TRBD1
CASSGGQGVNTEAFF
TGTGCCAGCTCAGGCGGACAGGGAGTGAACACTGAAGCTTTCTTT
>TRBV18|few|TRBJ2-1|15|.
CASSPAQILYNEQFF
TGTGCCAGCTCACCGGCCCAAATCCTTTACAATGAGCAGTTCTTC
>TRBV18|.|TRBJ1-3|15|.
CASSPTDDSGNTIYF
TGTGCCAGCTCACCGACAGACGACTCTGGAAACACCATATATTTT
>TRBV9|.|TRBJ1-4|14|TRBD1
CASSTGQGRGKLFF
TGTGCCAGCAGCACCGGACAGGGTCGTGGAAAACTGTTTTTT
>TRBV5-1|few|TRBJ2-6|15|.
CASSLGLQGSNVLTF
TGCGCCAGCAGCTTGGGGCTACAGGGATCCAACGTCCTGACTTTC
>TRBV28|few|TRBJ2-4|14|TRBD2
CASSSGGGKNIQYF
TGTGCCAGCAGTTCGGGGGGGGGCAAAAACATTCAGTACTTC